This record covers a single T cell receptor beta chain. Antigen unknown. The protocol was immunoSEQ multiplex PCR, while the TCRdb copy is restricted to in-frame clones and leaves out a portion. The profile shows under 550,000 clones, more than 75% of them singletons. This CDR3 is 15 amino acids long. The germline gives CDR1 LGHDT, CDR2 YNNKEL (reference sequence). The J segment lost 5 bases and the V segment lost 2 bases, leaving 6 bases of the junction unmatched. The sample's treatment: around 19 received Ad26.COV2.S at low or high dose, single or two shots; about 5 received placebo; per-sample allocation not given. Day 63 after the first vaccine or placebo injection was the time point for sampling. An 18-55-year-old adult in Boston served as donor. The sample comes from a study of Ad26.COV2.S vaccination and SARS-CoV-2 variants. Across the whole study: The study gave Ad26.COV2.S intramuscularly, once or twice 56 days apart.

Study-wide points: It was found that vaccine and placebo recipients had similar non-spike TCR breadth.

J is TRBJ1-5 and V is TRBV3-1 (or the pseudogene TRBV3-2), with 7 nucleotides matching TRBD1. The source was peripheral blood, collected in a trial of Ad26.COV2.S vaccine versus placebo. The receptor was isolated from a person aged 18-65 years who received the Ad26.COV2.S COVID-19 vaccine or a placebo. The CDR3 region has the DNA TGTGCCAGCAGCCAAAAACAGGGGTCGGATCAGCCCCAGCATTTT. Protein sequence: CASSQKQGSDQPQHF.